This passage covers 16 T cell receptor beta chains from one sample sequenced in a study of vaccination effects on CD4 cells after COVID-19. ViraFEST used viral peptide pools to expand antigen-specific CD4+ T cells before sequencing. Investigators separated out CD4+ T cells once approximately 11 days of culture had passed. Of the BNT162b2 and mRNA-1273 vaccines, participants received two doses of one or the other. TCRdb keeps only in-frame clones here, not all; method: immunoSEQ multiplex PCR. Found here are 60,000 to 85,000 clones, roughly 74% of them singletons; the top ten hold about 1.6%. These receptors have no known antigen. This specimen was CD4+ T cells from PBMCs cultured with HCoV-229E spike peptides, taken after COVID-19 vaccination. The receptors were gathered from a human donor who received a COVID-19 vaccine.

The CDR3 sequence: CASSPPRDTKASQPQHF. The CDR3 DNA is TGTGCCAGCAGTCCCCCCCGGGACACAAAGGCGAGTCAGCCCCAGCATTTT. This chain uses TRBV27 with TRBJ1-5, with a weak D call TRBD1 (6 bases). The V and J ends lost 5 bases and 6 bases respectively, with 23 bases between them. CDR3 length: 17 residues. Germline CDR1 is MNHEY and CDR2 is SMNVEV (reference sequence).

The chain employs TRBV12-3 or TRBV12-4 and TRBJ1-1; no firm D call. Deletions cut 5 bases from V and 3 bases from J, with 7 bases between. This CDR3 comprises 12 residues. The chain's CDR3 is CASSPQHTEAFF. The DNA for the CDR3 is TGTGCCAGCAGTCCACAGCACACTGAAGCTTTCTTT.

This sequence joins TRBV5-6 and TRBJ1-3, with 9 bases fitting TRBD1. J gave up 2 bases and V 4 bases, and 4 bases lay outside the gene matches. This CDR3 contains 15 residues. Germline V gene data show CDR1 as SGHDT and CDR2 as YYEEEE. The CDR3 DNA follows: TGTGCCAGCAGCGTCTACAGGGGGCCTGGAAACACCATATATTTT. Its protein is CASSVYRGPGNTIYF.

The chain links TRBV15 to TRBJ2-5; D is unresolved. Trimming removed 0 bases from V and 5 bases from J, with 13 bases in between. The CDR3 contains 15 residues. Germline loops: CDR1 LNHNV, CDR2 YYDKDF (reference sequence). CDR3 DNA: TGTGCCACCAGCAGAGATCTATCCCTACTCGAGACCCAGTACTTC. Translating it yields CATSRDLSLLETQYF.

This chain joins TRBV2 and TRBJ1-6, with D possibly being TRBD1 (5 bases). Germline loops: CDR1 SNHLY, CDR2 FYNNEI. Trimming removed 6 bases at V and 7 bases at J, with 16 bases between. The CDR3 totals 15 residues. CDR3 sequence reads: CASRRRGGENSPLHF. Written as DNA, the CDR3 is TGTGCCAGCAGGAGGAGGGGTGGTGAAAATTCACCCCTCCACTTT.

This chain joins TRBV3-1 (or the pseudogene TRBV3-2) and TRBJ1-1; D may be TRBD1 (6 bases). Trimming took 1 base from V and 4 from J, leaving 16 bases between them. Germline-derived CDR1 and CDR2 are LGHDT and YNNKEL (reference sequence). The CDR3 totals 16 residues. CDR3 sequence reads: CASSQGLGGLGTEAFF. The CDR3 coding sequence is TGTGCCAGCAGCCAAGGTTTGGGGGGGCTGGGCACTGAAGCTTTCTTT.

The chain uses TRBV6-5 and TRBJ1-2, with a weak D call TRBD1 (6 bases). The CDR3 has 11 residues. Germline values: CDR1 MNHEY, CDR2 SVGAGI. Trimming removed 7 bases from V and 8 bases from J, with 11 bases in between. CDR3 sequence: CASNSGVGYTF. CDR3 nucleotide sequence: TGTGCCAGCAACTCAGGGGTAGGCTACACCTTC.

The genes are TRBV7-2 and TRBJ2-3; 11 nucleotides align to TRBD2. Trimming removed 5 bases from V and 5 bases from J; junction bases left unmatched: 6. CDR1 and CDR2 (germline): SGHTA, FQGNSA. CDR3 length equals 15 residues. CDR3 sequence: CASSLSGGVVDTQYF. The CDR3 DNA reads as TGTGCCAGCAGCCTTAGCGGGGGGGTGGTAGATACGCAGTATTTT. The full variable domain, with the rest looked up from reference TRBV7-2 and TRBJ2-3, is GAGVSQSPSNKVTEKGKDVELRCDPISGHTALYWYRQSLGQGLEFLIYFQGNSAPDKSGLPSDRFSAERTGGSVSTLTIQRTQQEDSAVYLCASSLSGGVVDTQYFGPGTRLTVL.

V gene TRBV12-5 combines with J gene TRBJ1-6; D may be TRBD1 (5 bases). The CDR3 totals 14 residues. The ends were cut back, 5 bases at V and 8 bases at J, with 13 bases in the middle. Germline values: CDR1 LGHNT, CDR2 FRNRAP. CDR3 bases: TGTGCTAGTGGTCCAGGGTATGGTGATTCACCCCTCCACTTT. Its translation is CASGPGYGDSPLHF.

V is TRBV7-2 and J is TRBJ2-5, with 16 bases that match TRBD2. The V gene end was trimmed by 5 bases and the J gene end by 6 bases; junction bases not matched to a gene: 9. The length of the CDR3 is 17 residues. Germline assignment: CDR1 SGHTA and CDR2 FQGNSA. CDR3 DNA sequence: TGTGCCAGCAGCCCCCCGGGACTAGCGGGGGGGCTGAAGACCCAGTACTTC. Its protein product is CASSPPGLAGGLKTQYF. Full variable domain (rest looked up from reference TRBV7-2 and TRBJ2-5): GAGVSQSPSNKVTEKGKDVELRCDPISGHTALYWYRQSLGQGLEFLIYFQGNSAPDKSGLPSDRFSAERTGGSVSTLTIQRTQQEDSAVYLCASSPPGLAGGLKTQYFGPGTRLLVL.

Here the CDR3 DNA reads TGCGCCAGCAGAGAACTCCGGGGAAGTGGAAACACCATATATTTT. Protein: CASRELRGSGNTIYF. This rearrangement joins TRBV5-1 to TRBJ1-3, with D hard to call. The CDR3 covers 15 residues. Between the trimmed V and J ends, which lost 5 bases and 3 bases, there was a span of 15 bases. The germline CDR1 and CDR2 sequences are SGHRS and YFSETQ. Based on the CDR3 plus reference TRBV5-1 and TRBJ1-3, the full variable domain is KAGVTQTPRYLIKTRGQQVTLSCSPISGHRSVSWYQQTPGQGLQFLFEYFSETQRNKGNFPGRFSGRQFSNSRSEMNVSTLELGDSALYLCASRELRGSGNTIYFGEGSWLTVV.

The rearrangement uses TRBV10-3 and TRBJ2-1, with D maybe TRBD2 (7 bases). The CDR3 extends over 16 amino acids. Trimming shortened V by 4 bases and J by 4 bases, and 17 bases separated the two germline ends. Germline assignment: CDR1 ENHRY and CDR2 SYGVKD. CDR3 bases: TGTGCCATCAGTGTCGGGGGGCGCATGGGATACAATGAGCAGTTCTTC. The encoded protein is CAISVGGRMGYNEQFF.

This clone was observed a handful of times. The genes are TRBV4-1 and TRBJ2-7; D is possibly TRBD2 (6 bases). The ends were cut back, 6 bases at V and 3 bases at J, with 12 bases in the middle. Germline CDR1 reads MGHRA; CDR2 reads YSYEKL. This CDR3 is 13 amino acids long. The DNA of the CDR3 is TGCGCCAGCAGGGGCAGGGAGGACTACGAGCAGTACGTC. Its protein product is CASRGREDYEQYV.

The chain uses TRBV6-5 and TRBJ1-2, with TRBD1 identical over 10 bases. V gave up 6 bases and J gave up 6 bases; unmatched junction bases: 7. Germline CDR1 reads MNHEY; CDR2 reads SVGAGI. The CDR3 has 14 residues. This chain's CDR3 is CASRMPGQGNGYTF. The CDR3, as DNA: TGTGCCAGCAGGATGCCGGGACAGGGGAATGGCTACACCTTC.

This clone occurred a few times. V gene TRBV19 combines with J gene TRBJ1-6, with 7 nucleotides matching TRBD1. Germline-derived CDR1 and CDR2 are LNHDA and SQIVND (reference sequence). Germline trimming cut 6 bases from V and 4 bases from J; bases unmatched to any gene: 0. The CDR3 consists of 13 residues. For the CDR3, the DNA is TGTGCCAGTAGGGACAGGTATAATTCACCCCTCCACTTT. It translates to CASRDRYNSPLHF.

This chain links TRBV28 with TRBJ1-5; 8 bases are shared with TRBD1. After removal of 6 bases from V and 2 bases from J, the junction contained 6 bases not matched to a gene. The CDR3 consists of 15 residues. The germline CDR1 and CDR2 sequences are MDHEN and SYDVKM. DNA of the CDR3: TGTGCCAGCAGCCGTGACAGGGGCGGCAATCAGCCCCAGCATTTT. It specifies CASSRDRGGNQPQHF. Full variable domain (remainder filled in from reference TRBV28 and TRBJ1-5): DVKVTQSSRYLVKRTGEKVFLECVQDMDHENMFWYRQDPGLGLRLIYFSYDVKMKEKGDIPEGYSVSREKKERFSLILESASTNQTSMYLCASSRDRGGNQPQHFGDGTRLSIL.